Detailed here is one T cell receptor beta chain. Its antigen remains unknown. These data originate in a study of OX40 agonist ivuxolimab in advanced cancers. Whole-study context: Partial response was recorded in three patients: one hepatocellular carcinoma and two cutaneous melanoma cases. Broader study findings: Within 6 weeks, CD4+ and CD8+ blood T cells expanded clonally at 0.1 to 3.0 mg/kg.

The V gene lost 0 bases and the J gene lost 2 bases, with 13 bases spanning the gap. CDR3 size: 16 residues. Germline loops: CDR1 SGDLS, CDR2 YYNGEE. Generated by immunoSEQ multiplex PCR, the TCRdb table keeps only in-frame clones and is missing some. Among tens of thousands of clones listed, around 83% were seen once. Sequenced material: CD4+ or CD8+ T cells sorted from blood, taken in a trial of the OX40 agonist ivuxolimab. This chain connects TRBV9 to TRBJ2-3; weak D call: TRBD1 (5 bases). The sequence was collected from an adult with an advanced solid tumor such as melanoma, head and neck, liver or kidney cancer. The CDR3 loop is CASSVGQKPFTDTQYF. Written as DNA, the CDR3 is TGTGCCAGCAGCGTAGGACAGAAACCATTCACAGATACGCAGTATTTT.